The T cell receptor beta chain under discussion was sequenced for a study of T cells in tuberculosis. The wider study: In South Africa, adults with active tuberculosis were compared with IGRA-negative and latently infected IGRA-positive adolescents.

This clone has only one observation. Its antigen is unidentified. Generated by immunoSEQ multiplex PCR, the TCRdb table keeps only in-frame clones and is missing some. The data contain about 40,000 clones, 94% of them seen just once; the ten biggest clones take up roughly an eighth. Whole-study findings and limits: Active tuberculosis alpha repertoires lay closer to GMM-specific TCRs than controls'. Selection depended on which cryopreserved specimens were available. Shorter CDR3-alpha in active tuberculosis partly drove smaller distances.

The TCR was taken from a donor between 5 and 29 years old with latent tuberculosis or without tuberculosis infection. Some clones in this sample may be carry-over from other donors' samples. The material sequenced was PBMCs.

For the CDR3, the DNA is TGTGCCAGCAGCTTTCACAGGGTTTTGATTAGGGGCGATCAGCCCCAGCATTTT. Protein sequence: CASSFHRVLIRGDQPQHF. The chain links TRBV5-8 to TRBJ1-5, with D possibly TRBD1 on 6 matching bases. Germline-derived CDR1 and CDR2 are SGHTS and YDEGEE. The CDR3 runs to 18 residues. Deletions cut 2 bases from V and 5 bases from J, with 23 bases between. Complete variable domain (other parts from reference TRBV5-8 and TRBJ1-5): EAGVTQSPTHLIKTRGQQATLRCSPISGHTSVYWYQQALGLGLQFLLWYDEGEERNRGNFPPRFSGRQFPNYSSELNVNALELEDSALYLCASSFHRVLIRGDQPQHFGDGTRLSIL.